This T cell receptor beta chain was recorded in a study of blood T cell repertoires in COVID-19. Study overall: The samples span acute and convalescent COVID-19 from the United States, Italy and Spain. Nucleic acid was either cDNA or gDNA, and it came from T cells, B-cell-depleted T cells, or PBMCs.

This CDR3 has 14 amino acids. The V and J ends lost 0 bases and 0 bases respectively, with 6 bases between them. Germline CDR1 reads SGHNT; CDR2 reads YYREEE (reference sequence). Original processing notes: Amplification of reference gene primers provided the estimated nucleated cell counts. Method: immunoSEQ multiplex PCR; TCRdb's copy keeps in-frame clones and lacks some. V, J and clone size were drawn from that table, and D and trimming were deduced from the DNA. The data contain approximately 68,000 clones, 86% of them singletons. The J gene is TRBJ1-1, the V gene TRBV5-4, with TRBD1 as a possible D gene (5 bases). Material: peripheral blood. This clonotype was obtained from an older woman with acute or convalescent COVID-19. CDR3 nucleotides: TGTGCCAGCAGCTTGGACAGGCTGAACACTGAAGCTTTCTTT. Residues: CASSLDRLNTEAFF.